These T cell receptor beta chains were read from a single sample in a study of T-cell memory formation after mild COVID-19. TCRdb called the 5' RACE reads again in MiXCR, with one record for every CDR3 protein. The table lists about 240,000 distinct CDR3 sequences, approximately 10% of them singletons, with roughly a fifth in the top ten. Sequenced material: PBMCs or a T cell subset sorted from them (not recorded which). Receptors originate from a man younger than 35 who had mild COVID-19 (a few samples of this study predate the infection). Cell type and time point are not known. CDR3s include the opening cysteine and the closing phenylalanine or tryptophan. A D gene is named only where the DNA matches it firmly. Clone size appears in some rows only: once, few, many, or a class for an expanded clone.

d_gene | j_gene | abundance | v_gene | CDR3nt | CDR3aa
TRBD2 | TRBJ2-1 | NA | TRBV7-2 | TGTGCCAGCAGCTTAGTAGGGCTAGCGGGGGGAAGGGGTGAGCAGTTCTTC | CASSLVGLAGGRGEQFF
NA | TRBJ2-2 | few | TRBV11-2 | TGTGCCAGCAGCTTAATCCCAGGGGCAGGTGACACCGGGGAGCTGTTTTTT | CASSLIPGAGDTGELFF
TRBD2 | TRBJ2-1 | few | TRBV20-1 | TGCAGTGCTACCCCGACAGCGGGGGACCTCCATGAGCAGTTCTTC | CSATPTAGDLHEQFF
NA | TRBJ1-1 | few | TRBV11-2 | TGTGCCAGCAGCTTCTATGGGTCGAACACTGAAGCTTTCTTT | CASSFYGSNTEAFF
TRBD1 | TRBJ1-2 | many | TRBV20-1 | TGCAGTGCTCCGGACAGGGCTCATGGCTACACCTTC | CSAPDRAHGYTF
NA | TRBJ2-5 | NA | TRBV24-1 | TGTGCCACCAGTCCGGGGGACCAAGAGACCCAGTACTTC | CATSPGDQETQYF
NA | TRBJ2-6 | NA | TRBV10-3 | TGTGCCATCAGTGATTGGGGAGGCATCTCTGGGGCCAACGTCCTGACTTTC | CAISDWGGISGANVLTF
NA | TRBJ2-7 | NA | TRBV3-1 | TGTGCCAGCAGCGGGGGACACACCTACGAGCAGTACTTC | CASSGGHTYEQYF
NA | TRBJ2-5 | many | TRBV29-1 | TGCAGCGTTGAGGGGACCCAGTACTTC | CSVEGTQYF
TRBD1 | TRBJ1-1 | NA | TRBV4-1 | TGCGCCAGCAGCCGGGACAGGGCCACTGAAGCTTTCTTT | CASSRDRATEAFF